This TCR beta chain was retrieved from a study of T-cell reconstitution after alpha-beta-depleted transplantation in children. A TCRbeta library incorporating unique molecular identifiers was prepared. In TCRdb, the PCR reads were re-called with MiXCR into one record per CDR3 protein. The repertoire has some 390,000 distinct CDR3 sequences, around 21% of them found once; the top ten carry 3.8%. A remark on this clonotype: This may come from a read error, since a much larger clone is one base off.

The CDR3 is 13 residues long. The source was PBMCs from the stem cell graft donor, collected from the stem cell graft. The chain links TRBV12-3 or TRBV12-4 to TRBJ2-7; no definite D call. The receptor comes from a human donor who donated a stem cell graft to a child with acute myeloid leukemia. DNA for the CDR3: TGTGCCAGCTGTTTATATCTGTCCTACGAGCAGTACTTC. Residues: CASCLYLSYEQYF.